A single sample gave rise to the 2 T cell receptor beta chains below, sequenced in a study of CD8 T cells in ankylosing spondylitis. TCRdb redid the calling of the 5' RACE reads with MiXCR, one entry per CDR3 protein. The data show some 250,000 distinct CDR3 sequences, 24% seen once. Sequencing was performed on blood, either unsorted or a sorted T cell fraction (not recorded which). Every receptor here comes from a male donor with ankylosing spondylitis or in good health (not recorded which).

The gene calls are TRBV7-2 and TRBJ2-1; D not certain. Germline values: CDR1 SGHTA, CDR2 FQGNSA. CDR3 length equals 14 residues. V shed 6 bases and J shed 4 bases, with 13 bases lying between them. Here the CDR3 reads CASSLMAGYNEQFF. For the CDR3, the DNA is TGTGCCAGCAGTCTGATGGCCGGTTACAATGAGCAGTTCTTC.

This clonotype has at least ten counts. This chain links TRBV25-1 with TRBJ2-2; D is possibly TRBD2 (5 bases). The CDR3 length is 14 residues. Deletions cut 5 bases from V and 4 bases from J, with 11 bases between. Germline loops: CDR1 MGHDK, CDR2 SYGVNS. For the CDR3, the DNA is TGTGCCAGCAGTCCCCCAGGAGGCACCGGGGAGCTGTTTTTT. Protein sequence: CASSPPGGTGELFF.